This T cell receptor (beta chain) emerged from a study of T cell responses to AZD1222 COVID-19 vaccine. The repertoire was sequenced with immunoSEQ multiplex PCR; TCRdb's copy has only in-frame clones and lacks some. The sample lists some 170,000 clones; 85% to 90% were seen once. The sample here was peripheral blood, taken on day 0 of AZD1222 vaccination. The clonotype was recovered from an adult in good health.

CDR3: CASSKRGTGDSNQPQHF. As DNA, the CDR3 is TGTGCCAGCAGCAAACGAGGGACAGGAGATAGCAATCAGCCCCAGCATTTT. The chain uses TRBV21-1 and TRBJ1-5; TRBD1, the table's D call, lacks a check against the DNA. TRBV21-1 is an annotated pseudogene. The CDR3 totals 17 residues.